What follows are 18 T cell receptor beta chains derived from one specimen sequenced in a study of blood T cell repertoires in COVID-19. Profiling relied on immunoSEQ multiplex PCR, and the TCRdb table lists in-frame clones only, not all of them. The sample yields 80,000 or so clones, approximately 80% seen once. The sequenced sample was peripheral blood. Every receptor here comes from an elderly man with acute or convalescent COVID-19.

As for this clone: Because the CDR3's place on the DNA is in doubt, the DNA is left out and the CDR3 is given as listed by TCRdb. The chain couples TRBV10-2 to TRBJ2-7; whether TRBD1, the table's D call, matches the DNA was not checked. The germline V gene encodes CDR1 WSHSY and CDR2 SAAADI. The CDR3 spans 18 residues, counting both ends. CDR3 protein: CASRGIVGGGAGGLSPIF.

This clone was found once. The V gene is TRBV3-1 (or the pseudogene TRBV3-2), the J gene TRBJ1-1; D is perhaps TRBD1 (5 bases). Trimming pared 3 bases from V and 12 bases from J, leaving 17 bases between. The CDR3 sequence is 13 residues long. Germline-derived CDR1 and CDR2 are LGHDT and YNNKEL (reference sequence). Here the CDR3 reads CASSQGEVGGPFF. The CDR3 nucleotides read TGTGCCAGCAGCCAGGGGGAGGTGGGAGGACCTTTCTTT.

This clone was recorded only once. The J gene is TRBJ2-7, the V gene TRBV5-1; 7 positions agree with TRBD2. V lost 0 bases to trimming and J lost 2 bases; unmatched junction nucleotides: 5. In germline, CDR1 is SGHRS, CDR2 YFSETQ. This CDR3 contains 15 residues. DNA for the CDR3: TGCGCCAGCAGCTTGGGGCCGGGGAGGGCCTACGAGCAGTACTTC. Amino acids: CASSLGPGRAYEQYF.

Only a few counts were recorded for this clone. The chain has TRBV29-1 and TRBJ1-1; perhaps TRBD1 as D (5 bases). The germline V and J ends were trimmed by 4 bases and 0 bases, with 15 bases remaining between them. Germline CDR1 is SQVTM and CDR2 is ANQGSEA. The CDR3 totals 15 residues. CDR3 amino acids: CSVVLGRAVNTEAFF. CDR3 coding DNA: TGCAGCGTTGTCCTGGGCAGGGCGGTGAACACTGAAGCTTTCTTT.

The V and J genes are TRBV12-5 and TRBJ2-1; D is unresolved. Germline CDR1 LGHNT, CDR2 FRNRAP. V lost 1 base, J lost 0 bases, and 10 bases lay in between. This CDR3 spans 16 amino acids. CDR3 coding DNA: TGTGCTAGTGGTTTGGGACTCCCGAGCTCCTACAATGAGCAGTTCTTC. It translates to CASGLGLPSSYNEQFF.

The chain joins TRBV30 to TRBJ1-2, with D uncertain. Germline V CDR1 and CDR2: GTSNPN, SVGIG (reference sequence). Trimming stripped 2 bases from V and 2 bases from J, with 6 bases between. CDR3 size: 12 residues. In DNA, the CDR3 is TGTGCCTGGAGTCAGTCCAACTATGGCTACACCTTC. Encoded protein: CAWSQSNYGYTF. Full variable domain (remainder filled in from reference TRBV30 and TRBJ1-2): SQTIHQWPATLVQPVGSPLSLECTVEGTSNPNLYWYRQAAGRGLQLLFYSVGIGQISSEVPQNLSASRPQDRQFILSSKKLLLSDSGFYLCAWSQSNYGYTFGSGTRLTVV.

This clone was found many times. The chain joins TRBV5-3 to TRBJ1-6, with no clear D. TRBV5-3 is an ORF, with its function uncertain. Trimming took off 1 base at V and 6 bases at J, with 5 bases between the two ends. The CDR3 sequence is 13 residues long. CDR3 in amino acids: CARSLSGNSPLHF. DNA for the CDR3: TGTGCCAGAAGCTTGTCGGGTAATTCACCCCTCCACTTT.

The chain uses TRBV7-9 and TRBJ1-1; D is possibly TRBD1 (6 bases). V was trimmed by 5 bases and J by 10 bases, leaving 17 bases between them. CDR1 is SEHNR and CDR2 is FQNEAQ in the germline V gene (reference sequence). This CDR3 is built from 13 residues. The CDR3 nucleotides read TGTGCCAGCAGCCGCAGACAGGCCACCCTAGCTTTCTTT. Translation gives CASSRRQATLAFF.

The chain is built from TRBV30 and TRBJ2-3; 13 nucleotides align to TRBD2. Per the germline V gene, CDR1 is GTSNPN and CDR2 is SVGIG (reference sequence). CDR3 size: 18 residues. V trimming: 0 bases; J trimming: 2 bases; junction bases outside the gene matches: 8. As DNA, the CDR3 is TGTGCCTGGAGTGTACGGACTAGCGGGGGCCTACCCACAGATACGCAGTATTTT. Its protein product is CAWSVRTSGGLPTDTQYF.

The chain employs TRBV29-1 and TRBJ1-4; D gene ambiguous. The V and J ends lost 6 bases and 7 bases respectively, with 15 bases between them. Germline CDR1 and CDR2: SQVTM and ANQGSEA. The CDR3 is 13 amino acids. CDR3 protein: CSVRGGLSEKLFF. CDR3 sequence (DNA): TGCAGCGTCCGGGGAGGGTTAAGTGAAAAACTGTTTTTT.

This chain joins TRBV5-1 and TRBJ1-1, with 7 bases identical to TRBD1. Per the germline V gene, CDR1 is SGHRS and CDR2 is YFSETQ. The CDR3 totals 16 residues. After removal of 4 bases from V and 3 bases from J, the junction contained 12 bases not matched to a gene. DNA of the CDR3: TGCGCCAGCAGCCGCGGACAGGCCCGAGTAGACACTGAAGCTTTCTTT. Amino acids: CASSRGQARVDTEAFF.

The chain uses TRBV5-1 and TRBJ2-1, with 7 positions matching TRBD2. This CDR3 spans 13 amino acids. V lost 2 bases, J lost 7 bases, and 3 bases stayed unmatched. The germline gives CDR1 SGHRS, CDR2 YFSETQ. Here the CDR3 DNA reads TGCGCCAGCAGCTTACGGGGGGATAATGAGCAGTTCTTC. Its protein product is CASSLRGDNEQFF.

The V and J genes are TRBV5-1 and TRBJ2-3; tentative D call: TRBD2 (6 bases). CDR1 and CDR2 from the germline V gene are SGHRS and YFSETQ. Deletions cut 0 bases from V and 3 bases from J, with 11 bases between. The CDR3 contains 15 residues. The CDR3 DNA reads TGCGCCAGCAGCTTGGAGGAGGGGACGACAGATACGCAGTATTTT. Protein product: CASSLEEGTTDTQYF.

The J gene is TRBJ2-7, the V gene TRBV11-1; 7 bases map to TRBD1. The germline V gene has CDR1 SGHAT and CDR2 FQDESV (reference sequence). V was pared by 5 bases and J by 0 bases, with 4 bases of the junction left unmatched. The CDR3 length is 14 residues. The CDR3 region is CASSPRTGSYEQYF. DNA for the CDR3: TGTGCCAGCAGCCCTCGGACAGGCTCCTACGAGCAGTACTTC.

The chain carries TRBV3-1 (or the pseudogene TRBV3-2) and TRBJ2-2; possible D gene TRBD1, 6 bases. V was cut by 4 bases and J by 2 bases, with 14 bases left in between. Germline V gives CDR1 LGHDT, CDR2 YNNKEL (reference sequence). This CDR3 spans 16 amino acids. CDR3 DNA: TGTGCCAGCAGCCTTCGCCGGGGACAAAACACCGGGGAGCTGTTTTTT. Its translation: CASSLRRGQNTGELFF.

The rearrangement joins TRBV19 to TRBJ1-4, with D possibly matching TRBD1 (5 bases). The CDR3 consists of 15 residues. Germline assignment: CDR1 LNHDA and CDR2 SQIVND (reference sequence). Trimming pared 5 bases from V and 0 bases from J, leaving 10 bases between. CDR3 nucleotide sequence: TGTGCCAGTAGTGACAGTGCTACAACTAATGAAAAACTGTTTTTT. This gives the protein CASSDSATTNEKLFF.

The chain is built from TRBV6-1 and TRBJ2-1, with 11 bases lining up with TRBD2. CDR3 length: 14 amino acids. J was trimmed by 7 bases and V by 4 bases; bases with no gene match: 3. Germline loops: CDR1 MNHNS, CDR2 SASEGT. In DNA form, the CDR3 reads TGTGCCAGCAGTGTAGCGGGGGGGCGAAATGAGCAGTTCTTC. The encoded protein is CASSVAGGRNEQFF.

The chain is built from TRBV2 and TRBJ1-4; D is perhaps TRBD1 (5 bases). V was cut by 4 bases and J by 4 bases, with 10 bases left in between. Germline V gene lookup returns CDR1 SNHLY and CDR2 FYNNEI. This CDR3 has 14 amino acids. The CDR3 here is CASSAGLSNEKLFF. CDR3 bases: TGTGCCAGCAGTGCAGGGCTAAGTAATGAAAAACTGTTTTTT.